These 32 T cell receptor beta chains were sequenced from one sample in a study of molecular identifiers for immune sequencing clone quantification. TCRdb re-called the PCR reads with MiXCR, one entry per CDR3 protein. The sample carries roughly 320,000 distinct CDR3 sequences, under 25% recorded once. The sequenced sample was naive CD8+ T cells from blood, with Jurkat cell RNA spiked in. Subset here: FACS-sorted CD8+CD4-CCR7+CD45RA+ naive T cells. The receptors here all came from a human donor in good health. Some libraries in this study had Jurkat cell RNA spiked in.

This clonotype came up a few times. The chain joins TRBV12-3 or TRBV12-4 to TRBJ2-3; 12 bases map to TRBD1. J lost 8 bases, V lost 7 bases, and 16 bases had no gene match. The CDR3 runs 17 residues. CDR3 amino acids: CASTFGTGGMGAGTQYF. As DNA, the CDR3 is TGTGCCAGCACTTTCGGGACAGGGGGCATGGGGGCAGGTACGCAGTATTTT.

As to this clonotype: At one boundary the junction diverges from the germline segment, which might be a read error. The V and J genes are TRBV5-1 and TRBJ2-1, with D perhaps TRBD2 (5 bases). Per germline, CDR1 SGHRS and CDR2 YFSETQ. CDR3 length: 15 amino acids. CDR3 in amino acids: CVSSPRTGRYNEQFF. The CDR3 region has the DNA TGCGTCAGCAGCCCGCGGACGGGGAGATACAATGAGCAGTTCTTC.

This clonotype was seen only a few times. J is TRBJ2-2 and V is TRBV5-4; 8 positions agree with TRBD2. Germline loops: CDR1 SGHNT, CDR2 YYREEE (reference sequence). Trimming cost V 4 bases and J 6 bases; bases outside gene matches: 2. The CDR3 covers 13 residues. The CDR3 here is CASSPGGAGELFF. The CDR3 DNA is TGTGCCAGCAGCCCGGGAGGGGCCGGGGAGCTGTTTTTT.

This clonotype has at least ten counts. This chain uses TRBV6-2 or TRBV6-3 with TRBJ1-5; unclear D gene. CDR3 length: 14 amino acids. Germline CDR1 MNHEY, CDR2 SVGEGT. Trimming took 7 bases from V and 5 from J, leaving 15 bases between them. Here the CDR3 reads CASKSWADHQPQHF. The CDR3 DNA follows: TGTGCCAGCAAAAGTTGGGCAGACCATCAGCCCCAGCATTTT.

Regarding this clonotype: The junction shows a germline mismatch at one end, possibly a read error. The rearrangement links TRBV28 to TRBJ1-3; 9 bases align to TRBD1. The CDR3 runs to 14 residues. From germline, CDR1 is MDHEN and CDR2 SYDVKM. DNA of the CDR3: TGTGCCAGCGGCACAGGGGGCTCTGGAAACACTATATATTTT. This translates into CASGTGGSGNTIYF.

This clonotype was detected ten times or more. The chain uses TRBV4-1 and TRBJ2-7; the match to TRBD1 covers 8 bases. V shed 3 bases and J 5 bases; nucleotides not matched to a gene: 6. In germline, CDR1 is MGHRA, CDR2 YSYEKL. The CDR3 sequence is 14 residues long. CDR3 loop: CASSHKDRVDEQYF. The CDR3 nucleotides are TGCGCCAGCAGCCACAAGGACAGGGTAGACGAGCAGTACTTC.

Worth noting for this clonotype: A much bigger clone sits one base away, suggesting this may be a read error. V is TRBV5-4 and J is TRBJ1-2; D gene uncertain. Germline V gene sequence: CDR1 SGHNT, CDR2 YYREEE (reference sequence). The CDR3 has 15 residues. V was pared by 0 bases and J by 0 bases, with 9 bases between. DNA for the CDR3: TGTGCCAGCAGCTTGGGCCAGATCACTAACTATGGCTACACCTTC. Translation: CASSLGQITNYGYTF. Filled out from reference TRBV5-4 and TRBJ1-2, the complete variable domain reads ETGVTQSPTHLIKTRGQQVTLRCSSQSGHNTVSWYQQALGQGPQFIFQYYREEENGRGNFPPRFSGLQFPNYSSELNVNALELDDSALYLCASSLGQITNYGYTFGSGTRLTVV.

Only a few counts were recorded for this clonotype. This rearrangement joins TRBV29-1 to TRBJ2-3, with D perhaps matching TRBD2 (6 bases). Looked up from germline, CDR1 is SQVTM and CDR2 is ANQGSEA. This CDR3 is built from 14 residues. With 7 bases removed from V and 2 bases from J, the gap between germline ends came to 16 bases. CDR3 DNA sequence: TGCAGCGGTCTTGGCGGGATCCACACAGATACGCAGTATTTT. Amino acids: CSGLGGIHTDTQYF.

This clonotype was picked up many times. The V call is TRBV7-6, the J call TRBJ2-1; possibly TRBD2 for D (6 bases). The V and J ends lost 8 bases and 7 bases respectively, with 12 bases between them. Germline V gene lookup returns CDR1 SGHVS and CDR2 FNYEAQ. The CDR3 runs to 12 residues. The CDR3 coding sequence is TGTGCCAGCGGGAGGACGCAAAATGAGCAGTTCTTC. Translation gives CASGRTQNEQFF.

The chain has TRBV3-1 and TRBJ2-5; tentative D call: TRBD1 (6 bases). The CDR3 is 15 residues long. Germline CDR1 LGHDT, CDR2 YNNKEL (reference sequence). V was cut by 3 bases and J by 7 bases, with 18 bases left in between. CDR3 DNA: TGTGCCAGCAGCCAGCCCTCTTACAGGGTGGCGACCCAGTACTTC. Amino acids: CASSQPSYRVATQYF.

V usage is TRBV4-3 and J usage is TRBJ2-3, with 10 bases aligning to TRBD1. Germline CDR1 and CDR2: LGHNA and YSLEER. Trimming removed 2 bases from V and 1 base from J; junction bases left unmatched: 9. This CDR3 comprises 18 residues. The CDR3 DNA reads TGCGCCAGCAGCCAATGGGGAGCCGGGACAGGGGGCACAGATACGCAGTATTTT. Protein: CASSQWGAGTGGTDTQYF.

This clonotype was counted only a few times. The genes are TRBV27 and TRBJ2-7, with D perhaps matching TRBD2 (6 bases). Trimming removed 5 bases from V and 0 bases from J, with 14 bases in between. In germline, CDR1 is MNHEY, CDR2 SMNVEV (reference sequence). CDR3 length: 15 residues. CDR3 coding DNA: TGTGCCAGCAGTCCCCTAGCGCCCCGCTCCTACGAGCAGTACTTC. Translated: CASSPLAPRSYEQYF.

The chain recombines TRBV11-2 with TRBJ1-2; TRBD1 might be the D (6 bases). Germline assignment: CDR1 SGHAT and CDR2 FQNNGV. This CDR3 spans 14 amino acids. The germline V and J ends were trimmed by 3 bases and 8 bases, with 16 bases remaining between them. CDR3 bases: TGTGCCAGCAGCTTTATACAGGGTGGCTACGGCTACACCTTC. Translated: CASSFIQGGYGYTF.

As regards this clonotype: A much larger clone lies a single base off, so this may be a read error. V usage is TRBV5-4 and J usage is TRBJ2-2; TRBD2 is a possible D gene (5 bases). Germline CDR1 and CDR2: SGHNT and YYREEE (reference sequence). There are 12 residues in the CDR3. The DNA of the CDR3 is TGTGCCAGCAGCTTCAGCACCGGGGAGCTGTCTTTT. This gives the protein CASSFSTGELSF.

This clonotype has a count of ten or more. The CDR3: CSVRQGADQETQYF. The CDR3 DNA follows: TGCAGCGTTAGACAGGGAGCTGACCAAGAGACCCAGTACTTC. The chain uses TRBV29-1 and TRBJ2-5, with 7 positions matching TRBD1. This CDR3 comprises 14 residues. J lost 0 bases, V lost 5 bases, and 6 bases had no gene match. Germline loops: CDR1 SQVTM, CDR2 ANQGSEA.

This clonotype was found many times. The V call is TRBV29-1, the J call TRBJ2-5, with D possibly TRBD2 on 6 matching bases. The CDR3 runs to 15 residues. V lost 6 bases to trimming and J lost 5 bases, with 22 bases between them. The germline V gene has CDR1 SQVTM and CDR2 ANQGSEA. The chain's CDR3 is CSVVSGGRPHETQYF. CDR3 DNA: TGCAGCGTGGTTTCTGGGGGGAGGCCTCACGAGACCCAGTACTTC.

This clonotype was found many times. J is TRBJ2-5 and V is TRBV7-9; D is perhaps TRBD2 (6 bases). Trimming removed 5 bases from V and 3 bases from J, with 13 bases in between. CDR3 size: 14 residues. Germline loops: CDR1 SEHNR, CDR2 FQNEAQ (reference sequence). DNA for the CDR3: TGTGCCAGCAGCCCACCGTGGGGGGAAGAGACCCAGTACTTC. This gives the protein CASSPPWGEETQYF.

There are many counts of this clonotype. The chain employs TRBV2 and TRBJ1-1; D is undetermined. The ends were cut back, 1 base at V and 10 bases at J, with 16 bases in the middle. Germline V gene sequence: CDR1 SNHLY, CDR2 FYNNEI. CDR3 size: 14 residues. CDR3 sequence reads: CASSEGKAALVAFF. The CDR3 region has the DNA TGTGCCAGCAGTGAAGGCAAGGCAGCGCTGGTAGCTTTCTTT. The whole variable domain, remainder taken from reference TRBV2 and TRBJ1-1, is EPEVTQTPSHQVTQMGQEVILRCVPISNHLYFYWYRQILGQKVEFLVSFYNNEISEKSEIFDDQFSVERPDGSNFTLKIRSTKLEDSAMYFCASSEGKAALVAFFGQGTRLTVV.

This clonotype was counted at least ten times. This chain connects TRBV29-1 to TRBJ2-5; the match to TRBD2 covers 8 bases. The junction had 8 bases not matched to a gene; V was cut back by 1 base and J by 4 bases. The CDR3 spans 15 residues. Germline-derived CDR1 and CDR2 are SQVTM and ANQGSEA. This CDR3 is CSVEGTREEGETQYF. Written as DNA, the CDR3 is TGCAGCGTTGAAGGCACGCGGGAGGAAGGAGAGACCCAGTACTTC. The variable domain in full, with the rest retrieved from reference TRBV29-1 and TRBJ2-5, is SAVISQKPSRDICQRGTSLTIQCQVDSQVTMMFWYRQQPGQSLTLIATANQGSEATYESGFVIDKFPISRPNLTFSTLTVSNMSPEDSSIYLCSVEGTREEGETQYFGPGTRLLVL.

This clonotype appeared many times. J is TRBJ2-6 and V is TRBV6-6; D uncertain. The V gene's germline CDR1 is MNHNY and CDR2 SVGAGI (reference sequence). V lost 2 bases to trimming and J lost 0 bases, with 17 bases between them. This CDR3 spans 19 amino acids. The CDR3: CASSYLLTPHLSGANVLTF. The CDR3 region has the DNA TGTGCCAGCAGTTACCTTTTAACTCCACACCTCTCTGGGGCCAACGTCCTGACTTTC.

This clonotype was recorded a few times. The chain is built from TRBV7-9 and TRBJ2-3; unclear D gene. Trimming stripped 5 bases from V and 5 bases from J, with 8 bases between. The CDR3 totals 12 residues. The germline V gene has CDR1 SEHNR and CDR2 FQNEAQ (reference sequence). CDR3 region: CASSHLKDTQYF. As DNA, the CDR3 is TGTGCCAGCAGCCACCTTAAAGATACGCAGTATTTT.

The chain is built from TRBV23-1 and TRBJ2-3; 10 bases are a match to TRBD2. Being an ORF, TRBV23-1 has a function that is uncertain. With 0 bases clipped from V and 4 bases from J, the junction kept 16 bases outside the gene matches. CDR3 size: 20 residues. CDR3 nucleotides: TGCGCCAGCAGTCAATCACGCCGAGCGGGAGGGCCACTTTCGGCAGATACGCAGTATTTT. It specifies CASSQSRRAGGPLSADTQYF.

V and J are TRBV12-3 or TRBV12-4 and TRBJ1-1, with TRBD1 matching 7 bases. V dropped 5 bases and J dropped 4; count of bases not matched to a gene: 7. The CDR3 length is 14 residues. The CDR3 loop is CASSHRGSGTEAFF. The CDR3 nucleotides are TGTGCCAGCAGTCACAGGGGAAGTGGCACTGAAGCTTTCTTT.

This clonotype has a count of ten or more. One end of the junction fails to match germline, which may point to a read error. This chain links TRBV4-1 with TRBJ1-5; TRBD1 is a possible D gene (6 bases). Germline V CDR1 and CDR2: MGHRA, YSYEKL. The CDR3 is 13 amino acids. CDR3 protein: CASSQGTSQPQHF. The DNA of the CDR3 is TGTGCCAGTAGTCAGGGGACAAGTCAGCCCCAGCATTTT.

To note about this clonotype: Since a much larger clone is just one base distant, this may be a read error. The chain has TRBV6-1 and TRBJ1-1, with D perhaps matching TRBD1 (6 bases). Between the trimmed V and J ends, which lost 3 bases and 6 bases, there was a span of 20 bases. CDR3 size: 16 residues. CDR1 and CDR2 (germline): MNHNS, SASEGT. The CDR3 spells CASSDARGQRLPEAFF. CDR3 nucleotides: TGTGCCAGCAGTGATGCCCGTGGACAGAGGCTCCCTGAAGCTTTCTTT.

This clonotype appeared once. One base away lies a much larger clone, so this may be a sequencing read error. This sequence joins TRBV19 and TRBJ2-7; maybe TRBD1 (6 bases). The CDR3 runs to 14 residues. CDR1 and CDR2 (germline): LNHDA, SQIVND (reference sequence). Deletions cut 8 bases from V and 3 bases from J, with 17 bases between. CDR3 DNA: TGTGCCAGTGGTTTCGGGACATCGCTCTACGAGCAGTACTTC. Its translation: CASGFGTSLYEQYF.

On this clonotype: A much larger clone sits a single nucleotide away, making a read error possible. Written as DNA, the CDR3 is TGTGCCAGCACCCCACGACCTGCGAGGTCCGAAGAGACCCTGTACTTC. Translation gives CASTPRPARSEETLYF. The V and J genes are TRBV6-1 and TRBJ2-5; D gene uncertain. Germline V CDR1 and CDR2: MNHNS, SASEGT. The CDR3 is made up of 16 amino acids.

The J gene is TRBJ2-3, the V gene TRBV9; weak D call: TRBD1 (6 bases). Germline values: CDR1 SGDLS, CDR2 YYNGEE. V was shortened by 0 bases and J by 2 bases, with 7 bases between the two germline ends. The CDR3 spans 14 residues. As DNA, the CDR3 is TGTGCCAGCAGCGTAGGGACAGACACAGATACGCAGTATTTT. This gives the protein CASSVGTDTDTQYF.

This clonotype was seen at least ten times. The rearrangement links TRBV12-3 or TRBV12-4 to TRBJ1-5; tentatively, D is TRBD1 (6 bases). The CDR3 is 14 residues long. The V end was cut by 6 bases, the J end by 3 bases, with 12 bases between. Written as DNA, the CDR3 is TGTGCCAGCAGCCCTTGGGGGGCCAATCAGCCCCAGCATTTT. Its protein product is CASSPWGANQPQHF.

This clonotype has only a few counts. The J gene is TRBJ1-1, the V gene TRBV13; weak D call: TRBD1 (5 bases). Germline loops: CDR1 PRHDT, CDR2 FYEKMQ (reference sequence). The CDR3 runs 14 residues. V lost 1 base and J 1 base, leaving 7 bases between the germline ends. CDR3 protein: CASSLDTGNTEAFF. The DNA for the CDR3 is TGTGCCAGCAGCTTAGACACAGGGAACACTGAAGCTTTCTTT.

This clonotype has at least ten counts. This chain joins TRBV6-2 or TRBV6-3 and TRBJ2-7; no clear D. Germline loops: CDR1 MNHEY, CDR2 SVGEGT. V was trimmed by 8 bases and J by 3 bases, leaving 14 bases between them. There are 13 residues in the CDR3. CDR3 nucleotide sequence: TGTGCCAGCGGCCACTTCAGGAGCTACGAGCAGTACTTC. Translation gives CASGHFRSYEQYF.

This clonotype was seen only a few times. V is TRBV15 and J is TRBJ2-5; D possibly corresponds to TRBD2 (5 bases). Germline CDR1 and CDR2: LNHNV and YYDKDF (reference sequence). The CDR3 covers 20 residues. Trimming cost V 3 bases and J 2 bases, with 28 bases left between them. Here the CDR3 reads CATSSLSYNRLTNPQETQYF. For the CDR3, the DNA is TGTGCCACCAGCAGTTTGTCATACAACAGACTAACAAACCCTCAAGAGACCCAGTACTTC.